The present T cell receptor (beta chain) was sequenced within a study of shared clonotypes between healthy human individuals. Study observations and caveats: Investigators expected sequencing depth to affect clonotype sharing among donors. Between a handful of donors, naive CD4 clonotypes were shared at a level of about 5.3%.

The ends were cut back, 0 bases at V and 3 bases at J, with 7 bases in the middle. Per germline, CDR1 SGHRS and CDR2 YFSETQ. CDR3 length: 13 amino acids. The protocol was immunoSEQ multiplex PCR, while the TCRdb copy is restricted to in-frame clones and leaves out a portion. The sample contains around 720,000 clones, more than 70% of which appear only once. As to this clone: Its specificity is unknown. Other DNA sequences in this specimen translate into the identical CDR3.

Donors comprised healthy HIV-negative adults lacking recent acute infections or vaccinations. The chain carries TRBV5-1 and TRBJ2-7; D is undetermined. The sequence was collected from a woman in her twenties or thirties in good health. The material sequenced was memory CD4+ T cells sorted from blood. Indicated subset: CD45RA-negative fraction. The CDR3 reads CASSLDSYYEQYF. The CDR3 nucleotides are TGCGCCAGCAGCTTGGACAGTTACTACGAGCAGTACTTC. Combining the CDR3 with reference TRBV5-1 and TRBJ2-7 gives the whole variable domain KAGVTQTPRYLIKTRGQQVTLSCSPISGHRSVSWYQQTPGQGLQFLFEYFSETQRNKGNFPGRFSGRQFSNSRSEMNVSTLELGDSALYLCASSLDSYYEQYFGPGTRLTVT.